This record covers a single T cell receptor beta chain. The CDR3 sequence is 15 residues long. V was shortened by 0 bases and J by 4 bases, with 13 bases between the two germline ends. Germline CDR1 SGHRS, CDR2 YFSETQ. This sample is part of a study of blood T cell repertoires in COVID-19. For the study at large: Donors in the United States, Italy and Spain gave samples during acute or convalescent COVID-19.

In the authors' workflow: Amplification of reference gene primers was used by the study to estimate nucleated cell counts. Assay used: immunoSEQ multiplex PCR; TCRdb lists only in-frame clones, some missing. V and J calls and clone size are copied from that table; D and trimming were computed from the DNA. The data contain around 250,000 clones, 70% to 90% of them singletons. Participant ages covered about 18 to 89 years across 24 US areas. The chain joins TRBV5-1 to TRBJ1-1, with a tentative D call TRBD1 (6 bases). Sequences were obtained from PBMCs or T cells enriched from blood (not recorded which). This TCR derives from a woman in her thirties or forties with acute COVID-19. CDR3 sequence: CASSLGGQFFTEAFF. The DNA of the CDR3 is TGCGCCAGCAGCTTGGGAGGACAGTTTTTCACTGAAGCTTTCTTT.